This TCR beta chain was sequenced during a study of T cell changes during pregnancy in multiple sclerosis. Libraries were prepared by immunoSEQ multiplex PCR; TCRdb keeps only in-frame clonotypes and omits some of them. The top ten hold 3% to 4.5% of the sample, which has about 55,000 clones, 93% seen once. Sequencing was performed on CD8+ T cells from peripheral blood mononuclear cells, taken in the second trimester of pregnancy. This receptor was identified in a female donor with multiple sclerosis, enrolled in a pregnancy study.

The CDR3: CASSPRDRQTYEQYF. The CDR3 coding sequence is TGTGCCAGCAGTCCACGGGACAGGCAAACCTACGAGCAGTACTTC. This chain connects TRBV28 to TRBJ2-7; 8 bases map to TRBD1. Germline CDR1 is MDHEN and CDR2 is SYDVKM. The ends lost 5 bases at V and 2 bases at J; junction bases unmatched: 8. CDR3 size: 15 residues. Filled out from reference TRBV28 and TRBJ2-7, the complete variable domain reads DVKVTQSSRYLVKRTGEKVFLECVQDMDHENMFWYRQDPGLGLRLIYFSYDVKMKEKGDIPEGYSVSREKKERFSLILESASTNQTSMYLCASSPRDRQTYEQYFGPGTRLTVT.